Below are 28 T cell receptor beta chains sequenced from a single sample in a study of spatial heterogeneity in lung cancer. TCRdb re-analysed the 5' RACE reads in MiXCR, keeping a single row per CDR3 protein. Of about 94,000 distinct CDR3 sequences detected, less than 20% appear once; the ten largest clones hold about a fifth. Described time point: blood at routine non-recurrence follow-up after resection. Sequencing was performed on PBMCs, taken at follow-up. The receptor set was obtained from a male donor with early-stage non-small cell lung cancer.

The chain is built from TRBV23-1 and TRBJ2-7, with TRBD2 as a possible D gene (5 bases). TRBV23-1 belongs to the ORF category, with a function that is uncertain. The V and J ends lost 5 bases and 1 base respectively, with 24 bases between them. The CDR3 has 18 amino acids. The CDR3 sequence: CASSYNTRTSNFSYEQYV. The CDR3 nucleotides read TGCGCCAGCAGTTATAATACTAGGACCTCAAATTTTTCCTACGAGCAGTACGTC.

This chain links TRBV20-1 with TRBJ1-2; 11 bases are shared with TRBD1. J lost 7 bases, V lost 3 bases, and 7 bases had no gene match. In germline, CDR1 is DFQATT, CDR2 SNEGSKA (reference sequence). CDR3 length: 14 amino acids. CDR3 region: CSARGTGGPGGYTF. The CDR3 coding sequence is TGCAGTGCTAGGGGGACAGGGGGTCCTGGTGGCTACACCTTC.

The chain links TRBV2 to TRBJ1-5; 7 nucleotides match TRBD1. Germline trimming cut 6 bases from V and 4 bases from J; bases unmatched to any gene: 3. Germline-derived CDR1 and CDR2 are SNHLY and FYNNEI. The CDR3 consists of 13 residues. DNA of the CDR3: TGTGCCAGCAGGGGACAGCTGAATCAGCCCCAGCATTTT. It is translated as CASRGQLNQPQHF.

This clonotype appeared once. CDR3 residues: CASSFTSLGTQYF. The CDR3 region has the DNA TGCGCCAGCAGCTTTACCAGTTTAGGGACCCAGTACTTC. The chain carries TRBV5-1 and TRBJ2-5; D remains ambiguous. Germline V gene sequence: CDR1 SGHRS, CDR2 YFSETQ. The ends were cut back, 2 bases at V and 7 bases at J, with 12 bases in the middle. The CDR3 totals 13 residues.

The sample holds a few counts of this clonotype. Germline is not matched at one junction end, which may reflect a read error. This chain connects TRBV6-5 to TRBJ1-5; D gene uncertain. The germline gives CDR1 MNHEY, CDR2 SVGAGI. The CDR3 sequence is 14 residues long. CDR3 region: CASSDSLSNQPQHF. The CDR3 nucleotides read TGTGCCAGCAGTGACTCATTAAGCAATCAGCCCCAGCATTTT.

The J gene is TRBJ2-3, the V gene TRBV2; 9 nucleotides agree with TRBD1. After removal of 2 bases from V and 2 bases from J, the junction contained 11 bases not matched to a gene. Germline V gene lookup returns CDR1 SNHLY and CDR2 FYNNEI. The CDR3 length is 18 residues. The CDR3 nucleotides read TGTGCCAGCAGTGAACGGAGGAGGACAGGGGTTTTCACAGATACGCAGTATTTT. It specifies CASSERRRTGVFTDTQYF.

The chain is built from TRBV7-2 and TRBJ1-1; 7 nucleotides agree with TRBD1. The trim removed 3 bases at V and 0 bases at J, leaving 4 bases unmatched. Germline V gene sequence: CDR1 SGHTA, CDR2 FQGNSA. The CDR3 is made up of 15 amino acids. Here the CDR3 reads CASSLGTVLNTEAFF. The CDR3 DNA is TGTGCCAGCAGCTTGGGGACAGTGCTGAACACTGAAGCTTTCTTT.

This clonotype has more than one count but fewer than ten. This chain joins TRBV7-2 and TRBJ2-5; possible D gene TRBD2, 6 bases. Germline V gives CDR1 SGHTA, CDR2 FQGNSA. This CDR3 is built from 18 residues. Trimming took off 1 base at V and 5 bases at J, with 23 bases between the two ends. CDR3 sequence (DNA): TGTGCCAGCAGCTTAGACTACTCATACCTAGCGTCAGAGGAGACCCAGTACTTC. It yields the protein CASSLDYSYLASEETQYF.

The chain carries TRBV15 and TRBJ1-5; possible D gene TRBD1, 5 bases. Germline V lookup: CDR1 LNHNV, CDR2 YYDKDF (reference sequence). V was trimmed by 1 base and J by 7 bases, leaving 23 bases between them. There are 18 residues in the CDR3. The CDR3 sequence: CATSRVGVDRGVGQPQHF. The DNA for the CDR3 is TGTGCCACCAGCAGAGTTGGGGTAGATCGAGGGGTTGGGCAGCCCCAGCATTTT.

This clonotype has only one observation. The chain carries TRBV5-5 and TRBJ2-7; weak D call: TRBD1 (5 bases). Trimming removed 2 bases from V and 5 bases from J, with 14 bases in between. Germline V lookup: CDR1 SGHKS, CDR2 YYEKEE (reference sequence). The CDR3 totals 14 residues. CDR3 amino acids: CASSLGHPLDEQYV. As DNA, the CDR3 is TGTGCCAGCAGCTTAGGACATCCCTTGGACGAGCAGTACGTC.

This clonotype was detected many times. The CDR3 reads CASSLGEQFF. CDR3 in DNA: TGTGCCAGCAGCTTAGGTGAGCAGTTCTTC. The rearrangement links TRBV7-9 to TRBJ2-1; D gene unclear. Trimming shortened V by 1 base and J by 9 bases, and 1 base separated the two germline ends. The length of the CDR3 is 10 residues. The germline V gene encodes CDR1 SEHNR and CDR2 FQNEAQ (reference sequence).

This clonotype has a handful of counts. The J gene is TRBJ2-3, the V gene TRBV6-2 or TRBV6-3, with a possible D match to TRBD2 (6 bases). This CDR3 is 15 amino acids long. The germline V gene has CDR1 MNHEY and CDR2 SVGEGT. V lost 8 bases, J lost 2 bases, and 17 bases lay in between. CDR3 loop: CASEDGGVYTDTQYF. Here the CDR3 DNA reads TGTGCCAGCGAGGATGGCGGGGTGTACACAGATACGCAGTATTTT.

J is TRBJ1-2 and V is TRBV13, with TRBD1 identical over 7 bases. The CDR3 has 16 residues. V was clipped by 1 base and J by 2 bases; unmatched bases: 7. Germline values: CDR1 PRHDT, CDR2 FYEKMQ (reference sequence). CDR3 region: CASSLDLQGSNYGYTF. DNA for the CDR3: TGTGCCAGCAGCTTAGACCTACAGGGGTCCAACTATGGCTACACCTTC.

The sample holds a few counts of this clonotype. The chain is built from TRBV9 and TRBJ1-3; D unclear. With 4 bases removed from V and 0 bases from J, the gap between germline ends came to 17 bases. The CDR3 runs to 17 residues. Germline CDR1 and CDR2: SGDLS and YYNGEE. CDR3 sequence (DNA): TGTGCCAGCAGCAACCGGGCCCTCCTTCACTCTGGAAACACCATATATTTT. This encodes CASSNRALLHSGNTIYF.

At least ten counts were recorded for this clonotype. J is TRBJ2-5 and V is TRBV11-2; 7 bases line up with TRBD1. The length of the CDR3 is 14 residues. The V gene end was trimmed by 4 bases and the J gene end by 3 bases; junction bases not matched to a gene: 5. Germline CDR1 and CDR2: SGHAT and FQNNGV. The DNA for the CDR3 is TGTGCCAGCAGCTCAATGGGACAGAAAGAGACCCAGTACTTC. Its translation: CASSSMGQKETQYF.

The chain carries TRBV5-1 and TRBJ1-4, with D perhaps matching TRBD1 (6 bases). V gave up 0 bases and J gave up 7 bases, with 13 bases separating them. CDR3 length: 15 residues. Looked up from germline, CDR1 is SGHRS and CDR2 is YFSETQ. DNA for the CDR3: TGCGCCAGCAGCTTGGTCCAGGGGCAAGGTGAAAAACTGTTTTTT. It is translated as CASSLVQGQGEKLFF.

This clonotype was counted only a few times. The chain carries TRBV28 and TRBJ1-2; 7 bases are a match to TRBD1. Per germline, CDR1 MDHEN and CDR2 SYDVKM. The CDR3 consists of 14 residues. The ends lost 1 base at V and 4 bases at J; junction bases unmatched: 3. The CDR3 DNA sequence: TGTGCCAGCAGTTTATTGACAGGGAGCTATGGCTACACCTTC. This translates into CASSLLTGSYGYTF.

The chain links TRBV5-8 to TRBJ1-4; 8 bases map to TRBD1. V shed 4 bases and J 4 bases; nucleotides not matched to a gene: 3. The CDR3 has 14 amino acids. CDR1 and CDR2 from the germline V gene are SGHTS and YDEGEE. The CDR3, as DNA: TGTGCCAGCAGCCCCGGACAGGGTAATGAAAAACTGTTTTTT. Amino acid sequence: CASSPGQGNEKLFF.

This clonotype occurred a few times. J is TRBJ2-1 and V is TRBV13; D is unclear. The length of the CDR3 is 14 residues. CDR1 and CDR2 from the germline V gene are PRHDT and FYEKMQ (reference sequence). V lost 0 bases, J lost 8 bases, and 11 bases lay in between. The CDR3 protein is CASSLGRSPDEQFF. The CDR3 region has the DNA TGTGCCAGCAGCTTAGGCAGATCTCCAGATGAGCAGTTCTTC.

The genes are TRBV28 and TRBJ1-3; TRBD1 matches at 7 bases. From germline, CDR1 is MDHEN and CDR2 SYDVKM. V dropped 3 bases and J dropped 4; count of bases not matched to a gene: 6. This CDR3 is 15 amino acids long. The CDR3 sequence: CASSFEGAKGNTIYF. CDR3 in DNA: TGTGCCAGCAGTTTCGAGGGGGCGAAGGGAAACACCATATATTTT.

This clonotype was detected ten times or more. V usage is TRBV7-9 and J usage is TRBJ1-2; D gene uncertain. The CDR3 is 13 amino acids. Trimming removed 1 base from V and 5 bases from J, with 8 bases in between. Germline V gene sequence: CDR1 SEHNR, CDR2 FQNEAQ (reference sequence). This CDR3 is CASSLGQEYGYTF. The CDR3 DNA is TGTGCCAGCAGCTTAGGCCAGGAGTATGGCTACACCTTC. Full variable domain (outside the CDR3, taken from reference TRBV7-9 and TRBJ1-2): DTGVSQNPRHKITKRGQNVTFRCDPISEHNRLYWYRQTLGQGPEFLTYFQNEAQLEKSRLLSDRFSAERPKGSFSTLEIQRTEQGDSAMYLCASSLGQEYGYTFGSGTRLTVV.

This clonotype counts as medium-sized. This sequence joins TRBV6-6 and TRBJ1-5; TRBD1 matches at 8 bases. Germline CDR1 MNHNY, CDR2 SVGAGI (reference sequence). V was pared by 6 bases and J by 3 bases, with 7 bases of the junction left unmatched. The CDR3 consists of 15 residues. In DNA form, the CDR3 reads TGTGCCAGCAGGTCCACAGGGGGGAACAATCAGCCCCAGCATTTT. Its translation is CASRSTGGNNQPQHF.

This clonotype was seen more than once but under ten times. In DNA, the CDR3 is TGTGCCAGCAGCTCTCCGGTTGGGCTAAACGCTGAAGCTTTCTTT. Residues: CASSSPVGLNAEAFF. This rearrangement joins TRBV7-8 to TRBJ1-1; D not certain. CDR1 is SGHVS and CDR2 is FQNEAQ in the germline V gene. Trimming left V 4 bases short and J 6 bases short, with 18 bases between. The CDR3 consists of 15 residues.

This clonotype has only a few counts. The chain couples TRBV5-1 to TRBJ2-2, with no clear D. This CDR3 is built from 15 residues. With 0 bases removed from V and 4 bases from J, the gap between germline ends came to 10 bases. CDR1 and CDR2 (germline): SGHRS, YFSETQ. The CDR3 DNA follows: TGCGCCAGCAGCTTGGTTCCCCTGGGCACCGGGGAGCTGTTTTTT. Protein product: CASSLVPLGTGELFF.

Only a few counts were recorded for this clonotype. In DNA form, the CDR3 reads TGTGCCAGTAGCGTCCTCGGAAGCCGCGGGGAGCTGTTTTTT. As protein: CASSVLGSRGELFF. This chain joins TRBV19 and TRBJ2-2; the D is unclear. This CDR3 has 14 residues. CDR1 is LNHDA and CDR2 is SQIVND in the germline V gene (reference sequence). The germline V and J ends were trimmed by 6 bases and 7 bases, with 15 bases remaining between them.

V gene TRBV11-3 combines with J gene TRBJ2-2; D could derive from TRBD1 or TRBD2 (5 bases each). The CDR3 spans 16 residues. The germline V gene encodes CDR1 SGHNT and CDR2 YENEEA. V lost 5 bases and J 0 bases, leaving 13 bases between the germline ends. DNA of the CDR3: TGTGCCAGCAGCCCGAGGGACGGCGCGAACACCGGGGAGCTGTTTTTT. Amino acids: CASSPRDGANTGELFF.

The chain employs TRBV20-1 and TRBJ1-1; tentatively, D is TRBD1 (5 bases). The CDR3 spans 13 residues. The ends were cut back, 3 bases at V and 5 bases at J, with 13 bases in the middle. The germline gives CDR1 DFQATT, CDR2 SNEGSKA (reference sequence). CDR3 nucleotides: TGCAGTGCTAGGGGGGTCTTAGAGACTGAAGCTTTCTTT. Protein: CSARGVLETEAFF.

This rearrangement joins TRBV9 to TRBJ2-5; D possibly corresponds to TRBD2 (6 bases). Germline-derived CDR1 and CDR2 are SGDLS and YYNGEE. This CDR3 comprises 16 residues. V lost 0 bases and J 2 bases, leaving 14 bases between the germline ends. The CDR3 is CASSVAGLGGQETQYF. In DNA form, the CDR3 reads TGTGCCAGCAGCGTAGCTGGGTTGGGGGGACAAGAGACCCAGTACTTC.